One sample yielded the 30 T cell receptor beta chains listed below, sequenced in a study of Graves' ophthalmopathy and Graves' hyperthyroidism. Investigators amplified TCR beta CDR3 regions from RNA transcripts. Following a first-round RT-PCR that used HTBI primers, a second-round multiplex PCR was carried out. MiXCR, applied by TCRdb to the multiplex PCR reads, yields one record per CDR3 protein. The data contain over 500,000 distinct CDR3 sequences, about 20% of them singletons. The specimen was peripheral blood. Receptor source: a young woman with stable Graves' hyperthyroidism. Some clones in this sample may be carry-over from other donors' samples.

This clonotype was counted at least ten times. The rearrangement uses TRBV28 and TRBJ1-5; 7 bases map to TRBD1. CDR1 and CDR2 (germline): MDHEN, SYDVKM. V was pared by 2 bases and J by 4 bases, with 11 bases of the junction left unmatched. The CDR3 has 17 residues. CDR3 amino acids: CASSLDPTGWGNQPQHF. The CDR3 DNA is TGTGCCAGCAGTTTAGACCCGACAGGGTGGGGGAATCAGCCCCAGCATTTT.

This clonotype was found many times. J is TRBJ2-7 and V is TRBV6-1, with 11 bases lining up with TRBD2. The germline V gene encodes CDR1 MNHNS and CDR2 SASEGT. The CDR3 sequence is 20 residues long. The V gene end was trimmed by 4 bases and the J gene end by 5 bases; junction bases not matched to a gene: 22. CDR3 coding DNA: TGTGCCAGCAGTGGAAAAACATCTCCTACCGTAGCGGGAGGGCCCCACGAGCAGTACTTC. Encoded protein: CASSGKTSPTVAGGPHEQYF.

The V and J genes are TRBV18 and TRBJ1-1, with D tentatively TRBD1 (5 bases). Trimming removed 4 bases from V and 2 bases from J, with 20 bases in between. This CDR3 spans 17 amino acids. CDR1 and CDR2 (germline): KGHSH, LQKENI. Here the CDR3 reads CASSLTFGHPLNTEAFF. The CDR3 coding sequence is TGTGCCAGCTCACTAACTTTCGGACACCCCCTAAACACTGAAGCTTTCTTT.

The chain links TRBV10-3 to TRBJ2-7, with D unresolved. Deletions cut 9 bases from V and 6 bases from J, with 15 bases between. This CDR3 spans 12 amino acids. Germline CDR1 is ENHRY and CDR2 is SYGVKD. CDR3 amino acids: CAMGPPSGEQYF. The CDR3 DNA follows: TGTGCCATGGGCCCACCATCCGGCGAGCAGTACTTC.

The gene calls are TRBV2 and TRBJ2-5; D unclear. The germline V and J ends were trimmed by 5 bases and 1 base, with 8 bases remaining between them. The CDR3 sequence is 13 residues long. The germline V gene has CDR1 SNHLY and CDR2 FYNNEI. The CDR3 here is CASSRHPQETQYF. In DNA form, the CDR3 reads TGTGCCAGCAGTCGCCATCCCCAAGAGACCCAGTACTTC.

CDR3 nucleotides: TGTGCCAGCAGGGGGACTAGCGGGATTGTCGAGCAGTACTTC. The encoded protein is CASRGTSGIVEQYF. The J gene is TRBJ2-7, the V gene TRBV6-1, with 13 bases lining up with TRBD2. Germline CDR1 is MNHNS and CDR2 is SASEGT. V shed 6 bases and J 6 bases; nucleotides not matched to a gene: 5. The CDR3 runs 14 residues.

In this sample, this clonotype turned up a few times. This sequence joins TRBV6-1 and TRBJ1-2, with a tentative D call TRBD1 (6 bases). The germline CDR1 and CDR2 sequences are MNHNS and SASEGT. With 2 bases removed from V and 2 bases from J, the gap between germline ends came to 9 bases. The CDR3 is 14 residues long. This chain's CDR3 is CASSEQGRNYGYTF. The DNA of the CDR3 is TGTGCCAGCAGTGAACAGGGGCGCAACTATGGCTACACCTTC.

This clonotype was observed many times. The gene calls are TRBV7-3 and TRBJ2-3, with D possibly matching TRBD2 (6 bases). The CDR3 is 14 amino acids. Germline CDR1 reads SGHTA; CDR2 reads FQGTGA. With 5 bases removed from V and 2 bases from J, the gap between germline ends came to 11 bases. CDR3 in amino acids: CASSGGLLTDTQYF. CDR3 bases: TGTGCCAGCAGCGGGGGACTTCTCACAGATACGCAGTATTTT. Complete variable domain (other parts from reference TRBV7-3 and TRBJ2-3): GAGVSQTPSNKVTEKGKYVELRCDPISGHTALYWYRQSLGQGPEFLIYFQGTGAADDSGLPNDRFFAVRPEGSVSTLKIQRTERGDSAVYLCASSGGLLTDTQYFGPGTRLTVL.

This clonotype has just one count. This chain joins TRBV15 and TRBJ1-2, with D maybe TRBD1 (6 bases). CDR3 length: 16 amino acids. V dropped 0 bases and J dropped 7 bases, with 18 bases sitting between them. CDR1 and CDR2 (germline): LNHNV, YYDKDF (reference sequence). Written as DNA, the CDR3 is TGTGCCACCAGCAGAGATGGGCAGGGGCCTCGGGGTGGCTACACCTTC. Translating it yields CATSRDGQGPRGGYTF.

This rearrangement joins TRBV5-1 to TRBJ2-7; TRBD1 might be the D (5 bases). The CDR3 runs to 14 residues. CDR1 and CDR2 from the germline V gene are SGHRS and YFSETQ. V lost 7 bases to trimming and J lost 4 bases, with 18 bases between them. The CDR3, as DNA: TGCGCCAGCTCGACCCTCATGGGGCGATACGAGCAGTACTTC. It yields the protein CASSTLMGRYEQYF. The full variable domain, its missing parts supplied by reference TRBV5-1 and TRBJ2-7, is KAGVTQTPRYLIKTRGQQVTLSCSPISGHRSVSWYQQTPGQGLQFLFEYFSETQRNKGNFPGRFSGRQFSNSRSEMNVSTLELGDSALYLCASSTLMGRYEQYFGPGTRLTVT.

This chain joins TRBV5-1 and TRBJ2-5; no clear D gene. V was shortened by 3 bases and J by 3 bases, with 12 bases between the two germline ends. CDR1 is SGHRS, CDR2 YFSETQ, per germline. The CDR3 is 14 residues long. CDR3 bases: TGCGCCAGCAGCTGGCACGGAAAAGAAGAGACCCAGTACTTC. It encodes CASSWHGKEETQYF.

This clonotype was picked up many times. This chain links TRBV6-5 with TRBJ1-5; D remains ambiguous. Germline values: CDR1 MNHEY, CDR2 SVGAGI. The CDR3 runs to 13 residues. V was cut by 3 bases and J by 4 bases, with 7 bases left in between. CDR3 nucleotides: TGTGCCAGCAGTTATGACGGAAATCAGCCCCAGCATTTT. It specifies CASSYDGNQPQHF.

V usage is TRBV19 and J usage is TRBJ1-1; perhaps TRBD1 as D (6 bases). Germline V gene data show CDR1 as LNHDA and CDR2 as SQIVND (reference sequence). The CDR3 extends over 14 amino acids. Trimming took 5 bases from V and 4 from J, leaving 14 bases between them. CDR3 sequence: CASSRGSRGTEAFF. The CDR3 DNA reads TGTGCCAGTAGTCGGGGGTCCAGGGGCACTGAAGCTTTCTTT.

This clonotype was seen repeatedly, ten times or more. The chain is built from TRBV2 and TRBJ2-7, with D perhaps given as TRBD1 or TRBD2 (6 bases each). Germline V gives CDR1 SNHLY, CDR2 FYNNEI. V was trimmed by 8 bases and J by 4 bases, leaving 18 bases between them. This CDR3 spans 14 amino acids. The CDR3 nucleotides are TGTGCCAGCGGTACGGGGGCTAATGAGTACGAGCAGTACTTC. It specifies CASGTGANEYEQYF.

This clonotype was counted ten times or more. As DNA, the CDR3 is TGTGCCAGCAGTTACGGCTTGAGCGAGCAGTACTTC. It codes for CASSYGLSEQYF. The chain uses TRBV6-5 and TRBJ2-7; D not certain. Germline V lookup: CDR1 MNHEY, CDR2 SVGAGI. The CDR3 covers 12 residues. V shed 2 bases and J shed 6 bases, with 8 bases lying between them.

The chain has TRBV12-3 or TRBV12-4 and TRBJ2-7; perhaps TRBD1 as D (7 bases). The CDR3 consists of 15 residues. V was pared by 5 bases and J by 5 bases, with 19 bases between. The chain's CDR3 is CASSPLATGYHEQYF. The CDR3 nucleotides are TGTGCCAGCAGTCCCCTAGCGACAGGGTACCACGAGCAGTACTTC.

Many counts were recorded for this clonotype. The junction departs from germline at one end; a sequencing error may be responsible. The chain couples TRBV7-2 to TRBJ1-1; D is unresolved. The CDR3 is 13 amino acids. CDR1 and CDR2 from the germline V gene are SGHTA and FQGNSA. The CDR3 sequence: CASNPASYTKAFF. The CDR3 DNA reads as TGTGCCAGCAACCCCGCCAGTTACACTAAAGCTTTCTTT.

Only a few counts were recorded for this clonotype. The chain links TRBV18 to TRBJ1-1; D call uncertain. Germline CDR1 is KGHSH and CDR2 is LQKENI. This CDR3 is built from 14 residues. V dropped 3 bases and J dropped 1 base, with 9 bases sitting between them. The DNA for the CDR3 is TGTGCCAGCTCACCTCGGCAGTCGAACACTGAAGCTTTCTTT. Its protein is CASSPRQSNTEAFF.

This clonotype appeared many times. The chain employs TRBV10-2 and TRBJ2-7, with D perhaps given as TRBD1 or TRBD2 (5 bases each). Germline V gene sequence: CDR1 WSHSY, CDR2 SAAADI. Trimming removed 6 bases at V and 3 bases at J, with 15 bases between. This CDR3 contains 14 residues. The CDR3 is CASRPGPDLYEQYF. The CDR3 DNA sequence: TGCGCCAGCAGACCGGGACCCGACCTCTACGAGCAGTACTTC.

There are a few counts of this clonotype. The chain is built from TRBV7-9 and TRBJ1-2; 8 nucleotides line up with TRBD1. The CDR3 has 14 residues. Germline V CDR1 and CDR2: SEHNR, FQNEAQ (reference sequence). V lost 3 bases, J lost 6 bases, and 6 bases stayed unmatched. This chain's CDR3 is CASSFSGGWDGYTF. The CDR3 nucleotides are TGTGCCAGCAGCTTCTCAGGGGGCTGGGATGGCTACACCTTC. The variable domain in full, completed from reference TRBV7-9 and TRBJ1-2, reads DTGVSQNPRHKITKRGQNVTFRCDPISEHNRLYWYRQTLGQGPEFLTYFQNEAQLEKSRLLSDRFSAERPKGSFSTLEIQRTEQGDSAMYLCASSFSGGWDGYTFGSGTRLTVV.

The chain is built from TRBV30 and TRBJ2-2, with D possibly matching TRBD1 (7 bases). Germline V gene lookup returns CDR1 GTSNPN and CDR2 SVGIG (reference sequence). The CDR3 runs 14 residues. Trimming took 3 bases from V and 4 from J, leaving 12 bases between them. In DNA form, the CDR3 reads TGTGCCTGGAGGGAGGGGGCGAGCACCGGGGAGCTGTTTTTT. It encodes CAWREGASTGELFF.

The rearrangement links TRBV6-1 to TRBJ2-7, with D unclear. Germline V gene sequence: CDR1 MNHNS, CDR2 SASEGT. The CDR3 spans 15 residues. Trimming cost V 7 bases and J 2 bases, with 18 bases left between them. CDR3 residues: CASNPPGSSAYEQYF. CDR3 bases: TGTGCCAGCAACCCCCCTGGGTCTTCAGCCTACGAGCAGTACTTC.

Many counts were recorded for this clonotype. The chain combines TRBV6-1 with TRBJ1-2; D call uncertain. Trimming stripped 10 bases from V and 5 bases from J, with 17 bases between. Germline V gene lookup returns CDR1 MNHNS and CDR2 SASEGT. The CDR3 contains 13 residues. In DNA form, the CDR3 reads TGTGCCACCCGCTCGGACGGAATTTATGGCTACACCTTC. Protein sequence: CATRSDGIYGYTF.

This clonotype was observed many times. Sequence at one end of the junction differs from germline and may be a read error. The V and J genes are TRBV20-1 and TRBJ1-1, with D maybe TRBD1 (5 bases). CDR1 and CDR2 (germline): DFQATT, SNEGSKA (reference sequence). This CDR3 contains 13 residues. CDR3 residues: CSAPGAGNAEAFF. In nucleotides, the CDR3 is TGCAGTGCTCCCGGGGCGGGGAACGCTGAAGCTTTCTTT.

This chain links TRBV11-2 with TRBJ1-3; maybe TRBD1 (6 bases). CDR1 and CDR2 from the germline V gene are SGHAT and FQNNGV. The CDR3 runs to 16 residues. The V end lost 5 bases, the J end lost 0 bases, and 14 bases lay between the germline ends. CDR3 residues: CASSPRTALSGNTIYF. The CDR3 bases are TGTGCCAGCAGCCCCCGGACAGCTCTCTCTGGAAACACCATATATTTT.

At least ten counts were recorded for this clonotype. CDR3 DNA: TGTGCCAGCAGCTTGGAGGGGAACGGAAACACCATATATTTT. Translating gives CASSLEGNGNTIYF. The gene calls are TRBV5-6 and TRBJ1-3; D might be TRBD1 (5 bases). The germline gives CDR1 SGHDT, CDR2 YYEEEE. The CDR3 sequence is 14 residues long. The ends were cut back, 0 bases at V and 4 bases at J, with 8 bases in the middle.

Written as DNA, the CDR3 is TGTGCCAGCAGTTATCTCCGACAACTGAACACTGAAGCTTTCTTT. It specifies CASSYLRQLNTEAFF. The genes are TRBV6-5 and TRBJ1-1, with unresolved D. Germline V gene lookup returns CDR1 MNHEY and CDR2 SVGAGI. Trimming took off 3 bases at V and 0 bases at J, with 11 bases between the two ends. The CDR3 spans 15 residues.

This clonotype was detected many times. This rearrangement joins TRBV20-1 to TRBJ2-7; 8 bases line up with TRBD2. The CDR3 has 14 amino acids. Germline CDR1 is DFQATT and CDR2 is SNEGSKA (reference sequence). Trimming at V came to 7 bases and at J to 5 bases, leaving 13 bases not matched to a gene. CDR3 protein: CSGGGEREFDEQYF. The CDR3 DNA sequence: TGCAGTGGGGGGGGGGAGCGGGAGTTCGACGAGCAGTACTTC.

This clonotype was picked up many times. This chain links TRBV28 with TRBJ2-7, with D possibly being TRBD1 (6 bases). CDR3 length equals 14 residues. The V gene's germline CDR1 is MDHEN and CDR2 SYDVKM. V shed 5 bases and J shed 3 bases, with 14 bases lying between them. The CDR3 loop is CASSPPPGDYEQYF. The DNA of the CDR3 is TGTGCCAGCAGTCCGCCGCCAGGGGACTACGAGCAGTACTTC.

This clonotype appeared many times. V usage is TRBV2 and J usage is TRBJ2-5; 8 bases are a match to TRBD1. The CDR3 consists of 15 residues. The germline gives CDR1 SNHLY, CDR2 FYNNEI. Trimming removed 1 base from V and 4 bases from J; junction bases left unmatched: 5. CDR3 nucleotides: TGTGCCAGCAGTGAAGGGACAGGGAAGGGAGAGACCCAGTACTTC. Translation: CASSEGTGKGETQYF. The full variable domain, with the rest looked up from reference TRBV2 and TRBJ2-5, is EPEVTQTPSHQVTQMGQEVILRCVPISNHLYFYWYRQILGQKVEFLVSFYNNEISEKSEIFDDQFSVERPDGSNFTLKIRSTKLEDSAMYFCASSEGTGKGETQYFGPGTRLLVL.